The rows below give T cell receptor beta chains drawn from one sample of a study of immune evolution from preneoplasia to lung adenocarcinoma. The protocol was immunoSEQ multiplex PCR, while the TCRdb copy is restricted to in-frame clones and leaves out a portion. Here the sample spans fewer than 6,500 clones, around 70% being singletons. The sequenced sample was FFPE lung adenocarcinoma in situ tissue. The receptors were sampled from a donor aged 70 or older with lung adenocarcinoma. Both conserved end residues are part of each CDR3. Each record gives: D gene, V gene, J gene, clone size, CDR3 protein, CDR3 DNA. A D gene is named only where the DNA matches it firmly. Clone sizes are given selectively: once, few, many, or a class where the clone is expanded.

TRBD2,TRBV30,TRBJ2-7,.,CAYTGRVYSLYF,TGTGCCTACACCGGGAGGGTGTACTCGTTGTACTTC
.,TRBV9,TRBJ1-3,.,CASSSGMGPGNTIYF,TGTGCCAGCAGCTCTGGGATGGGACCTGGAAACACCATATATTTT
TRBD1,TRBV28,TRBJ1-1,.,CASSPIDRDTEAFF,TGTGCCAGCAGCCCTATAGACAGGGACACTGAAGCTTTCTTT
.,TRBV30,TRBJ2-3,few,CAWSTGLSTDTQYF,TGTGCCTGGAGTACCGGATTGAGCACAGATACGCAGTATTTT
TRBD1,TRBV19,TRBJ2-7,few,CASKGTDYEQYF,TGTGCCAGTAAGGGGACAGACTACGAGCAGTACTTC
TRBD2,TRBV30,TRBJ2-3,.,CAWGRGGFGITDTQYF,TGTGCCTGGGGCCGGGGGGGGTTTGGGATCACAGATACGCAGTATTTT
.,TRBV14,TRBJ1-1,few,CASSWGLENTEAFF,TGTGCCAGCAGTTGGGGGCTGGAGAACACTGAAGCTTTCTTT
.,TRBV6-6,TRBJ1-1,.,CASSSGPRAEAFF,TGTGCCAGCAGTTCCGGGCCGCGGGCTGAAGCTTTCTTT
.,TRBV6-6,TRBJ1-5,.,CASTPRAGGQPQHF,TGTGCCAGCACCCCTCGGGCGGGTGGACAGCCCCAGCATTTT
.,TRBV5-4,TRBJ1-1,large,CASSLEVNTEAFF,TGTGCCAGCAGCTTGGAGGTGAACACTGAAGCTTTCTTT
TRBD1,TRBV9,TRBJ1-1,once,CASSAGQANTEAFF,TGTGCCAGCAGCGCGGGACAGGCGAACACTGAAGCTTTCTTT
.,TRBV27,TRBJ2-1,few,CASSLVATHREQFF,TGTGCCAGCAGTTTAGTCGCCACTCATAGGGAGCAGTTCTTC
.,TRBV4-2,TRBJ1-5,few,CASSPSSSAPSNQPQHF,TGTGCCAGCAGCCCATCTTCGAGCGCCCCGAGCAATCAGCCCCAGCATTTT
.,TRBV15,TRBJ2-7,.,CATSRDLTVSYEQYF,TGTGCCACCAGCAGAGATTTGACGGTCTCCTACGAGCAGTACTTC
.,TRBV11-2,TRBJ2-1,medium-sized,CASSLAQGNEQFF,TGTGCCAGCAGCTTAGCGCAGGGGAATGAGCAGTTCTTC
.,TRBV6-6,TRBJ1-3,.,CASSSHSGNTIYF,TGTGCCAGCAGTTCCCACAGCGGAAACACCATATATTTT
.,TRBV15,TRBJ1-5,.,CATSPLGRSRGQPQHF,TGTGCCACCAGCCCATTAGGGAGGTCTCGAGGTCAGCCCCAGCATTTT
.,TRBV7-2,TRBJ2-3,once,CASARRGATDTQYF,TGTGCCAGCGCGCGTCGGGGGGCGACAGATACGCAGTATTTT